This T cell receptor beta chain is drawn from a study of regulatory T cells in long-lasting Graves disease. Study-wide background: Persistent Graves' disease denoted over 5 years of antithyroid drugs plus positive TSH receptor antibodies.

With iRepertoire HTBI primers and Arm-PCR of CDR3 regions, TCR beta libraries were built. TCRdb reprocessed the multiplex PCR reads with MiXCR, giving one entry per CDR3 protein. The data contain over 450,000 distinct CDR3 sequences, 20% to 25% of them singletons. The time point here: persistent/refractory GD, antithyroid drugs over 5 years with positive TRAb. Making the TCR library involved RNA that had been extracted from PBMCs. A remark on this clonotype: Its antigen is currently unknown.

V lost 4 bases and J lost 3, with 17 bases in between. Germline-derived CDR1 and CDR2 are SGHRS and YFSETQ. This CDR3 region has 15 residues. Regarding the study as a whole: Under persistent disease, TRBV28, TRBJ1-2 and TRBJ2-5 were used preferentially. Fewer public clonotypes were shared by new patients (around 1,000) than by persistent patients (about 3,000).

The sample consisted of peripheral blood mononuclear cells (PBMCs), taken when the disease was refractory, from a patient treated with antithyroid drugs. V usage is TRBV5-1 and J usage is TRBJ2-7; tentative D call: TRBD2 (7 bases). The TCR comes from a female donor with Graves disease. The CDR3 sequence is CASSPGGKLDYEQYF. As DNA, the CDR3 is TGCGCCAGCAGCCCGGGGGGCAAATTGGACTACGAGCAGTACTTC.